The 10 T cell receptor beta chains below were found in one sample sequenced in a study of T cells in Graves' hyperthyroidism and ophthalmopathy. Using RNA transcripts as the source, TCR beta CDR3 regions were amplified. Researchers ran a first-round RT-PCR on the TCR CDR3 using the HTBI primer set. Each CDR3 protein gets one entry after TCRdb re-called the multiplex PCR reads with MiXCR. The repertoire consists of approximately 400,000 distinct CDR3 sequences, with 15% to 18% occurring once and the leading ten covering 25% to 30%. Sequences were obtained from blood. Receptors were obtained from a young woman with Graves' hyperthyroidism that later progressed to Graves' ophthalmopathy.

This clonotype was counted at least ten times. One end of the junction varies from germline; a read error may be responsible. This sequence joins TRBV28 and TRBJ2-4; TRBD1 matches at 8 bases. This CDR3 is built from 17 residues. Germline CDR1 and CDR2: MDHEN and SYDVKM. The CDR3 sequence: CATSYGGTGAAKNIQYF. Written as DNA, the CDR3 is TGTGCCACCAGTTATGGGGGGACAGGCGCAGCCAAAAACATTCAGTACTTC.

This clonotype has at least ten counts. CDR3 DNA: TGTGCCAGCAGTTACCCAGAAACAGGGTCCGGCTACACCTTC. This encodes CASSYPETGSGYTF. The chain combines TRBV6-5 with TRBJ1-2; tentatively, D is TRBD1 (6 bases). Trimming pared 2 bases from V and 8 bases from J, leaving 15 bases between. Germline lookup yields CDR1 MNHEY and CDR2 SVGAGI. This CDR3 spans 14 amino acids.

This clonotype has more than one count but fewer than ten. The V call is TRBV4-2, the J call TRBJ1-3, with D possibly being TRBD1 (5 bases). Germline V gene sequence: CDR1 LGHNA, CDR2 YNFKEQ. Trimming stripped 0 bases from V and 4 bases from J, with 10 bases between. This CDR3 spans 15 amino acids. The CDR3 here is CASSQELPGGNTIYF. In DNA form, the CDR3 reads TGTGCCAGCAGCCAAGAACTCCCAGGGGGAAACACCATATATTTT.

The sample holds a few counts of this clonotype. The CDR3 spells CASSLEGQGYNNEQFF. In DNA form, the CDR3 reads TGCGCCAGCAGCTTGGAGGGACAGGGGTATAACAATGAGCAGTTCTTC. The chain carries TRBV5-1 and TRBJ2-1, with 10 bases fitting TRBD1. The CDR3 runs to 16 residues. V was clipped by 0 bases and J by 5 bases; unmatched bases: 5. Germline CDR1 is SGHRS and CDR2 is YFSETQ.

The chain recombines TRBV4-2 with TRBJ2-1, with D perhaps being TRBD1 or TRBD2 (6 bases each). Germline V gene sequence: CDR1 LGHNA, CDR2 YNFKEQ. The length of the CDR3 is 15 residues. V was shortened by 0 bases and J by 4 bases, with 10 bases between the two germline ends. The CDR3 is CASSQDGGRYNEQFF. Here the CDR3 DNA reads TGTGCCAGCAGCCAAGATGGGGGGCGTTACAATGAGCAGTTCTTC.

The CDR3 loop is CASSYPGEETQYF. The CDR3, as DNA: TGTGCCAGCAGCTACCCCGGGGAGGAGACCCAGTACTTC. This chain joins TRBV28 and TRBJ2-5; D is perhaps TRBD2 (5 bases). V lost 6 bases, J lost 5 bases, and 13 bases lay in between. The CDR3 sequence is 13 residues long. The germline V gene encodes CDR1 MDHEN and CDR2 SYDVKM.

This chain's CDR3 is CATREPGQSTGELFF. The CDR3 nucleotides read TGTGCCACCAGGGAGCCGGGACAGAGTACCGGGGAGCTGTTTTTT. The genes are TRBV6-1 and TRBJ2-2, with TRBD1 identical over 7 bases. The CDR3 spans 15 residues. CDR1 and CDR2 from the germline V gene are MNHNS and SASEGT. Trimming took 10 bases from V and 5 from J; bases not matched to a gene: 13.

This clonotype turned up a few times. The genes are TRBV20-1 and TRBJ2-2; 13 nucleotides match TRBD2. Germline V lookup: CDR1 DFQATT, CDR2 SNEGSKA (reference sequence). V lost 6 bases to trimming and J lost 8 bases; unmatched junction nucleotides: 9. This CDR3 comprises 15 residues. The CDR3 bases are TGCAGTGCCATGGGACTAGCGGGAATAAGAGGGGAGCTGTTTTTT. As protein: CSAMGLAGIRGELFF.

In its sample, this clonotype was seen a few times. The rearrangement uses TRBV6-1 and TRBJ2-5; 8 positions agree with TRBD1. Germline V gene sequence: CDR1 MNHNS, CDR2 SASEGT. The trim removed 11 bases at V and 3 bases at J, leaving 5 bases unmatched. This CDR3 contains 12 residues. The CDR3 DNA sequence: TGTGCCGCTCAGGGACAGGAAGAGACCCAGTACTTC. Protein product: CAAQGQEETQYF.

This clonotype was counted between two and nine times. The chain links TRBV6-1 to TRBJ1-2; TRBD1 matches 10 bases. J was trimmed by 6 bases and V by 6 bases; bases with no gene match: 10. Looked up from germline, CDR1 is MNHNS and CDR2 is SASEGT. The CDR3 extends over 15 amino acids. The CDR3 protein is CASSPPGQGMHGYTF. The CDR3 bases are TGTGCCAGCAGCCCCCCGGGACAGGGGATGCATGGCTACACCTTC.